Below, 3 T cell receptor beta chains from the same sample are listed, as sequenced in a study of cytomegalovirus exposure and HLA in healthy donors. Clones were sequenced by immunoSEQ multiplex PCR, and TCRdb holds only the in-frame ones, with some missing. The table includes 60,000 to 70,000 clones, 90% to 95% detected once. Source material: PBMCs. The receptors were gathered from a man between 18 and 35 years old in good health and CMV-seropositive.

The chain combines TRBV7-9 with TRBJ2-1; TRBD1 matches 7 bases. Germline assignment: CDR1 SEHNR and CDR2 FQNEAQ (reference sequence). Trimming cost V 7 bases and J 4 bases; bases outside gene matches: 7. The CDR3 sequence is 14 residues long. CDR3 sequence (DNA): TGTGCCAGCAAGTCGACAGGGCGTTACAATGAGCAGTTCTTC. It specifies CASKSTGRYNEQFF.

The V gene is TRBV5-4, the J gene TRBJ2-1; 8 positions match TRBD2. The junction had 4 bases not matched to a gene; V was cut back by 0 bases and J by 2 bases. Germline V gene lookup returns CDR1 SGHNT and CDR2 YYREEE (reference sequence). CDR3 length equals 16 residues. As DNA, the CDR3 is TGTGCCAGCAGCTTGGTAGCGGGAATCGCCTACAATGAGCAGTTCTTC. Amino acid sequence: CASSLVAGIAYNEQFF.

Written as DNA, the CDR3 is TGCGCCAGCAGCCCCTGGACTAGCGGGAGGGGGAACACCGGGGAGCTGTTTTTT. Protein product: CASSPWTSGRGNTGELFF. The chain couples TRBV4-1 to TRBJ2-2, with TRBD2 identical over 15 bases. CDR1 MGHRA and CDR2 YSYEKL come from the germline V gene. V lost 4 bases to trimming and J lost 1 base; unmatched junction nucleotides: 4. CDR3 length equals 18 residues.